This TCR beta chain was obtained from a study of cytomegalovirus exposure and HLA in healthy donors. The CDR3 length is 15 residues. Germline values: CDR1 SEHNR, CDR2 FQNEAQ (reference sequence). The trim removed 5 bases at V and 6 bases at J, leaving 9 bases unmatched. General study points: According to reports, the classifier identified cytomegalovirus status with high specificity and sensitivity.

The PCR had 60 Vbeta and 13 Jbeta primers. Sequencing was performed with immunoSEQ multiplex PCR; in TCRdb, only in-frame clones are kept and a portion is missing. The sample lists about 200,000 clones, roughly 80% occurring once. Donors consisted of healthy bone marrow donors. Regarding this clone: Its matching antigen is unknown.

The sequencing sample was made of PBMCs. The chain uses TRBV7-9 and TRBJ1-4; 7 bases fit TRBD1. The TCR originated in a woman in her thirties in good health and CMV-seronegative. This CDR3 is CASSTRTGGYEKLFF. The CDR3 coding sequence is TGTGCCAGCAGCACTCGGACAGGCGGATATGAAAAACTGTTTTTT.